Below, 9 T cell receptor beta chains from the same sample are listed, as sequenced in a study of OX40 agonist ivuxolimab in advanced cancers. The protocol was immunoSEQ multiplex PCR, while the TCRdb copy is restricted to in-frame clones and leaves out a portion. Of some 38,000 clones detected, 80% to 90% appear once; the ten largest clones hold roughly 0.51%. The sample here was CD4+ or CD8+ T cells sorted from blood, taken in a trial of the OX40 agonist ivuxolimab. Source of these receptors: an adult with an advanced solid tumor such as melanoma, head and neck, liver or kidney cancer.

This rearrangement joins TRBV14 to TRBJ1-1, with a possible D match to TRBD1 (5 bases). Germline CDR1 SGHDN, CDR2 FVKESK. The CDR3 contains 14 residues. V was shortened by 3 bases and J by 6 bases, with 14 bases between the two germline ends. The CDR3: CASSHQGTLSEAFF. The CDR3 DNA sequence: TGTGCCAGCAGCCATCAGGGTACCCTCTCTGAAGCTTTCTTT.

The rearrangement joins TRBV5-6 to TRBJ1-3; the D is unclear. Trimming took off 1 base at V and 4 bases at J, with 12 bases between the two ends. Germline V lookup: CDR1 SGHDT, CDR2 YYEEEE. The CDR3 covers 15 residues. This chain's CDR3 is CASSLRGSLGNTIYF. In DNA, the CDR3 is TGTGCCAGCAGCTTGCGAGGGAGTTTGGGAAACACCATATATTTT.

The chain recombines TRBV18 with TRBJ1-2; 9 bases are a match to TRBD1. The CDR3 loop spans 16 amino acids. Germline V CDR1 and CDR2: KGHSH, LQKENI. V was pared by 4 bases and J by 0 bases, with 6 bases of the junction left unmatched. Here the CDR3 DNA reads TGTGCCAGCTCACTCGGACAGGGGAACGCTAACTATGGCTACACCTTC. Translating gives CASSLGQGNANYGYTF.

The rearrangement joins TRBV6-1 to TRBJ1-4, with unresolved D. Trimming took off 6 bases at V and 2 bases at J, with 13 bases between the two ends. Germline assignment: CDR1 MNHNS and CDR2 SASEGT. The CDR3 consists of 15 residues. CDR3 DNA sequence: TGTGCCAGCAGCCTCATCGCAGTCACTAATGAAAAACTGTTTTTT. This translates into CASSLIAVTNEKLFF.

The rearrangement uses TRBV12-5 and TRBJ2-7; no clear D gene. Germline V gene lookup returns CDR1 LGHNT and CDR2 FRNRAP. V shed 6 bases and J shed 3 bases, with 6 bases lying between them. The CDR3 is 11 amino acids. DNA for the CDR3: TGTGCTAGTGGGGGGTTCTACGAGCAGTACTTC. It codes for CASGGFYEQYF.

The V gene is TRBV5-1, the J gene TRBJ2-5; D is perhaps TRBD1 or TRBD2 (5 bases each). The CDR3 totals 15 residues. Germline assignment: CDR1 SGHRS and CDR2 YFSETQ. Trimming left V 0 bases short and J 2 bases short, with 11 bases between. The CDR3 DNA reads as TGCGCCAGCAGCTTGGCTGGGACGGAACAAGAGACCCAGTACTTC. It codes for CASSLAGTEQETQYF. Full variable domain (outside the CDR3, taken from reference TRBV5-1 and TRBJ2-5): KAGVTQTPRYLIKTRGQQVTLSCSPISGHRSVSWYQQTPGQGLQFLFEYFSETQRNKGNFPGRFSGRQFSNSRSEMNVSTLELGDSALYLCASSLAGTEQETQYFGPGTRLLVL.

The chain combines TRBV18 with TRBJ1-4, with D possibly matching TRBD1 (5 bases). This CDR3 has 16 amino acids. V shed 3 bases and J shed 0 bases, with 11 bases lying between them. CDR1 is KGHSH and CDR2 is LQKENI in the germline V gene. CDR3 sequence: CASSPGLLATNEKLFF. CDR3 sequence (DNA): TGTGCCAGCTCACCGGGACTCTTAGCAACTAATGAAAAACTGTTTTTT.

The genes are TRBV5-1 and TRBJ2-7; 7 nucleotides agree with TRBD1. CDR1 is SGHRS, CDR2 YFSETQ, per germline. Trimming at V came to 4 bases and at J to 6 bases, leaving 13 bases not matched to a gene. This CDR3 contains 15 residues. CDR3 bases: TGCGCCAGCAGCCTTAAGGGACAGTATGAATTCGAGCAGTACTTC. This gives the protein CASSLKGQYEFEQYF.

The chain uses TRBV28 and TRBJ1-2; TRBD1 aligns across 10 bases. Per the germline V gene, CDR1 is MDHEN and CDR2 is SYDVKM. This CDR3 has 14 amino acids. V shed 5 bases and J 4 bases; nucleotides not matched to a gene: 4. The CDR3 region has the DNA TGTGCCAGCAGTGGGGGACAGGGGATCTATGGCTACACCTTC. This translates into CASSGGQGIYGYTF.